This T cell receptor (beta chain) was identified in a study of PD-1 blockade in classical Hodgkin lymphoma. The study's findings and limits: Causes of the repertoire differences remain undefined, possibly disease activity or prior therapy. A reduction in baseline TCR diversity was reportedly seen in newly diagnosed patients relative to healthy donors.

This table comes from immunoSEQ multiplex PCR, and its TCRdb copy is limited to in-frame clones, with some not included. The sample shows about 30,000 clones, around 88% of them seen only once. After autologous stem cell transplantation all patients relapsed, and prior brentuximab vedotin exposure differed between cohorts. After PBMCs were thawed, their CD8+ T cells were isolated by magnetic negative selection. Worth noting for this clone: What it binds is not known.

CDR3 length: 15 residues. Unmatched junction bases numbered 8, after V lost 8 bases and J lost 5 bases. The germline gives CDR1 MDHEN, CDR2 SYDVKM. J is TRBJ2-3 and V is TRBV28; TRBD2 matches 12 bases. The sequence derives from a human donor with classical Hodgkin lymphoma. The sequencing used CD8+ T cells from blood, collected at baseline. CDR3 region: CASVYALAGGDTQYF. The CDR3 DNA follows: TGTGCCAGCGTATACGCACTAGCGGGAGGAGATACGCAGTATTTT.